Described below is a single T cell receptor (beta chain) sequence and its context. These data belong to a study of T cell changes during pregnancy in multiple sclerosis. The V and J ends lost 6 bases and 0 bases respectively, with 12 bases between them. The CDR3 is 15 amino acids. Germline assignment: CDR1 SNHLY and CDR2 FYNNEI. Method: immunoSEQ multiplex PCR; TCRdb's copy keeps in-frame clones and lacks some. The sample includes 71,000 or so clones, more than 90% of them seen just once. The origin of this receptor is a female donor with multiple sclerosis, enrolled in a pregnancy study. The chain is built from TRBV2 and TRBJ2-1; no firm D call. Sequencing used peripheral blood, obtained in the third trimester of pregnancy. The CDR3 is CASSRTVSSYNEQFF. The CDR3 DNA is TGTGCCAGCAGCCGAACAGTAAGCTCCTACAATGAGCAGTTCTTC.